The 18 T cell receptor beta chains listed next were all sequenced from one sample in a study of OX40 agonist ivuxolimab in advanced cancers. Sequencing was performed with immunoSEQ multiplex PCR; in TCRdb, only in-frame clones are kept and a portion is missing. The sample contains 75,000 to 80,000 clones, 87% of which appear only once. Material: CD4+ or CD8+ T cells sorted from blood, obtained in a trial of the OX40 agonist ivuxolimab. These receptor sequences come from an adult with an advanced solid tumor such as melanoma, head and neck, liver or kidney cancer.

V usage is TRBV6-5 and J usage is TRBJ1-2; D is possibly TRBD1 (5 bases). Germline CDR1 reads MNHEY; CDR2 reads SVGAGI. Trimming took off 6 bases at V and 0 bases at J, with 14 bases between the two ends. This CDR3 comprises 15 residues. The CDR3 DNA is TGTGCCAGCAGCCCTAGACAGAATTCTAACTATGGCTACACCTTC. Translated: CASSPRQNSNYGYTF.

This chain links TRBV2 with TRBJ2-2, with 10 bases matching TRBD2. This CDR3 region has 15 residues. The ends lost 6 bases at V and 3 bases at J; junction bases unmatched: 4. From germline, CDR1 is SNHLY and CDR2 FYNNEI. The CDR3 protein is CASRIAGGYTGELFF. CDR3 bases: TGTGCCAGCAGAATAGCGGGAGGATACACCGGGGAGCTGTTTTTT. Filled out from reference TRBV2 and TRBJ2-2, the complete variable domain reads EPEVTQTPSHQVTQMGQEVILRCVPISNHLYFYWYRQILGQKVEFLVSFYNNEISEKSEIFDDQFSVERPDGSNFTLKIRSTKLEDSAMYFCASRIAGGYTGELFFGEGSRLTVL.

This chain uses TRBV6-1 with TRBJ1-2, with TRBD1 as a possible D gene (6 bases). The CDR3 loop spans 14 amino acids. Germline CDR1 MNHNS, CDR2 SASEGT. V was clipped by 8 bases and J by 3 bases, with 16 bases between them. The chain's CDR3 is CASRRAGDHYGYTF. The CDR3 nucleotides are TGTGCCAGCCGGAGGGCAGGGGACCACTATGGCTACACCTTC.

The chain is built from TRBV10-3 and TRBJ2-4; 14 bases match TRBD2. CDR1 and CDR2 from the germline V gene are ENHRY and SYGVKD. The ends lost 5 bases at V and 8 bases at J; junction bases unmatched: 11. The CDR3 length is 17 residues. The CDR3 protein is CAISPGTSGRVADIQYF. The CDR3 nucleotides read TGTGCCATCAGTCCCGGGACTAGCGGGAGAGTGGCGGACATTCAGTACTTC.

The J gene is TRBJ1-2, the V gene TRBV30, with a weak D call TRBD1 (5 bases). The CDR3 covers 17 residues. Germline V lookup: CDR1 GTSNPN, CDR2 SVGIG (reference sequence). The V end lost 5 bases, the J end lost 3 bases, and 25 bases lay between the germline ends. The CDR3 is CAWQTLREIPYDYGYTF. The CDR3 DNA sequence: TGTGCCTGGCAGACACTCAGGGAGATACCCTATGACTATGGCTACACCTTC.

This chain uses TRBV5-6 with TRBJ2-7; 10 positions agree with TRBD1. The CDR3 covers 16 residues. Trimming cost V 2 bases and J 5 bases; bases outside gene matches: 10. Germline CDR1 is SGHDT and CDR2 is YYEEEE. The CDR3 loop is CASSLIGDRGFDEQYF. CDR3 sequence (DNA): TGTGCCAGCAGCTTAATTGGGGACAGGGGTTTCGACGAGCAGTACTTC.

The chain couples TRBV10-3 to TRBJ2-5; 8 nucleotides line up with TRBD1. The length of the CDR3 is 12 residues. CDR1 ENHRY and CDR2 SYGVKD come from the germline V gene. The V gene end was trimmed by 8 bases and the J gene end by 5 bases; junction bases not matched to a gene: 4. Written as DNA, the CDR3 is TGTGCCATCGGAAGACAGGGGGAGACCCAGTACTTC. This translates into CAIGRQGETQYF.

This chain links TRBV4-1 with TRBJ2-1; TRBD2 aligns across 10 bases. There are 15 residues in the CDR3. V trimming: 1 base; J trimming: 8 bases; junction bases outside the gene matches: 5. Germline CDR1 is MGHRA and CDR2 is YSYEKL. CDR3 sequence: CASSQAAGGRYEQFF. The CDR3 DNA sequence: TGCGCCAGCAGCCAAGCAGCGGGGGGGCGCTATGAGCAGTTCTTC.

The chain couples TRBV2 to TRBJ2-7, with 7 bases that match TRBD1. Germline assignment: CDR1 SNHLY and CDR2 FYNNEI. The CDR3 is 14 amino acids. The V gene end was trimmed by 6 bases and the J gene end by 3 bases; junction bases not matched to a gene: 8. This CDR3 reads CASRPTGTVYEQYF. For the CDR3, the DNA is TGTGCCAGCAGGCCTACCGGGACAGTCTACGAGCAGTACTTC.

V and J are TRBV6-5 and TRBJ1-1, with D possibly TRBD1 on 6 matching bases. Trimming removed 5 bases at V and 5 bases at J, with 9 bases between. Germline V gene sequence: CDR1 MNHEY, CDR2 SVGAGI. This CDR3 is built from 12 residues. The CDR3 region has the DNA TGTGCCAGCAGTCAGGGGAGAACTGAAGCTTTCTTT. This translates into CASSQGRTEAFF.

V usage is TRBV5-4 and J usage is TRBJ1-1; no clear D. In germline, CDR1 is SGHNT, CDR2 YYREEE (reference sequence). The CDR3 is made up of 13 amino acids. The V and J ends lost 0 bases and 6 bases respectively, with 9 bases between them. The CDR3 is CASSLDVWPEAFF. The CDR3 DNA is TGTGCCAGCAGCTTGGATGTTTGGCCTGAAGCTTTCTTT.

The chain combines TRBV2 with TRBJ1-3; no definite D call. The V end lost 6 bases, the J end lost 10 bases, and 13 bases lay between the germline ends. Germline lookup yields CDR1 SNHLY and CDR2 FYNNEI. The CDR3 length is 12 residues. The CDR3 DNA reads TGTGCCAGCAGGACGGCAATGTCGACCATATATTTT. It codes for CASRTAMSTIYF.

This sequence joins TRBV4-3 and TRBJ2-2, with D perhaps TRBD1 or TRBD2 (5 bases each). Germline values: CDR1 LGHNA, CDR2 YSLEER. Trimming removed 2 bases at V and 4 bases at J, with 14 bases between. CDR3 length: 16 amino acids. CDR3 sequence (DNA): TGCGCCAGCAGCCAAAGGGTCGGGGCTGGCACCGGGGAGCTGTTTTTT. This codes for CASSQRVGAGTGELFF.

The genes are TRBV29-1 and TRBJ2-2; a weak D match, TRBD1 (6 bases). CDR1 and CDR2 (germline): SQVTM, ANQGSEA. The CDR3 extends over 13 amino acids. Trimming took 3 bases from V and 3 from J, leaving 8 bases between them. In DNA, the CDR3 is TGCAGCGTTGACCAGGGGTACACCGGGGAGCTGTTTTTT. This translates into CSVDQGYTGELFF.

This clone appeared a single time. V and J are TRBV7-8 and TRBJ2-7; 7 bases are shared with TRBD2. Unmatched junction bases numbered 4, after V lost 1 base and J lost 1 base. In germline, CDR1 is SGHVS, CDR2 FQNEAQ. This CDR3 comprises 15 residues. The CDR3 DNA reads TGTGCCAGCAGCTTAGTTCCTAGCGGTTCCTACGAGCAGTACTTC. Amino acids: CASSLVPSGSYEQYF.

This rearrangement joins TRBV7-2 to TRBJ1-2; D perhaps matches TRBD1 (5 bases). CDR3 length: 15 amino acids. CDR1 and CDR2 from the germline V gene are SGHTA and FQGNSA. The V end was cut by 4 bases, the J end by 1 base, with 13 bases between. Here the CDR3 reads CASSSWAGDNYGYTF. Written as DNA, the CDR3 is TGTGCCAGCAGCTCGTGGGCGGGGGATAACTATGGCTACACCTTC.

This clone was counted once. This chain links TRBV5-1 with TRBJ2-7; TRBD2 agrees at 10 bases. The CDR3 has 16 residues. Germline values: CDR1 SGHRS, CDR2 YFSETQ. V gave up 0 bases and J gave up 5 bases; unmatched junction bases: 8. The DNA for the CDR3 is TGCGCCAGCAGCTTGGCGGCTAGCGGGAGATTCGACGAGCAGTACTTC. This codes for CASSLAASGRFDEQYF. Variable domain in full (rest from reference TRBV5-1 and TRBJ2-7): KAGVTQTPRYLIKTRGQQVTLSCSPISGHRSVSWYQQTPGQGLQFLFEYFSETQRNKGNFPGRFSGRQFSNSRSEMNVSTLELGDSALYLCASSLAASGRFDEQYFGPGTRLTVT.

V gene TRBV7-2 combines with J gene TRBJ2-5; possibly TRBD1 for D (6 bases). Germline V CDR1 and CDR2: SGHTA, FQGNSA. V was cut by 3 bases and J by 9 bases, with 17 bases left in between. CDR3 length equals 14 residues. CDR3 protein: CASSLWQGYRAQYF. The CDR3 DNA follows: TGTGCCAGCAGCTTGTGGCAGGGTTACAGGGCCCAGTACTTC.